Described below is a single TCR beta chain sequence and its context. Its antigen is not yet known. Per-base quality was not reported, and no clone a single base away is much larger than it. This entry belongs to a study of blood T cell repertoires in COVID-19 (dated by TCRdb to between 2020 and 2021). With regard to the full study: The collaborator samples originated in the United States, Italy and Spain and spanned the acute and convalescent phases of COVID-19. Nearly every sample came with metadata listing a de-identified subject ID, COVID-19 status, age in years and sex. The prospective study material was composed of cDNA or gDNA derived from T cells, B-cell-depleted T cells, or PBMCs. HLA class I and class II types, where available, came from metadata supplied by the sample provider rather than from assay-based typing. The repertoires were made available in a free public database intended to serve as a resource for research on the immune response to SARS-CoV-2. Samples came from the ongoing ImmuneRACE study (first 160 participants) plus 1,254 subjects from 6 global collaborators. The dataset comprised deeply sampled blood TCRbeta repertoires from subjects exposed to, actively infected with, or recovered from COVID-19. General conclusions and limits of the study: The amount of clinical and demographic metadata varied by source and participant and was provided uncurated.

Each collaborating institution followed its own protocols to collect whole blood in K2EDTA tubes. For TCRbeta analysis, collaborators shipped samples as frozen whole blood, isolated PBMCs, or DNA extracted from either of those sample types. Trimmed from V: 6 bases; trimmed from J: 2 bases; junction bases lacking a gene match: 6. According to the germline V gene, CDR1 reads MNHEY and CDR2 reads SVGAGI. From the cysteine up to the phenylalanine, the CDR3 has a length of 15 residues. The sequence is cut down to CDR3 DNA, 45 bases in frame from base 1. TCRbeta CDR3 regions were amplified from genomic DNA using the immunoSEQ Assay, a bias-controlled multiplex PCR. The original methods were these. Nucleated cell counts per sample were estimated from amplification of reference gene primers within the assay. To quantify the absolute abundance of each unique TCRbeta CDR3 rearrangement, sequence reads were collapsed and filtered. For each sample, productive Simpson clonality was calculated as the square root of Simpson's diversity index across productive rearrangements. The clones in this table, taken by TCRdb from immuneACCESS, are in-frame only. Not every clone is retained; where verified, under half of the shortfall comes from an unresolved V gene, and the cause of the rest is unknown. That table is the source of V, J and clone size, and D and trimming were worked out from the DNA. The table for this sample lists about 410,000 clones; 86% of them were counted only once. The top ten constitute roughly 1.4% of the sample.

The chain is made from TRBV6-5 and TRBJ2-1; TRBD2 agrees with 8 junctional bases. The clonotype comes from a woman in her 30s with active or convalescent COVID-19. Sequencing used peripheral blood. The CDR3 protein sequence reads: CASSPTSVTYNEQFF. The nucleotides are TGTGCCAGCAGCCCGACTAGCGTAACCTACAATGAGCAGTTCTTC.